The present TCR beta chain was sequenced within a study of vaccination and CD4 T cells after COVID-19. Looking at the study overall: Overlapping peptides covering the spike proteins of SARS-CoV-2, HCoV-NL63, HCoV-OC43 and HCoV-229E were added to stimulate cells. Overall study results and limits: Within the convalescent patients, a median about 90% of the SARS-CoV-2-reactive clones were ones that appeared only post-vaccination.

With the Oncomine TCR Beta short-read assay, DNA from cultured CD4+ T cells was sequenced. CD4+ T cells were cultured, and genomic DNA was extracted from them. Each CDR3 protein gets one entry after TCRdb re-called the PCR reads with MiXCR. The sample consists of about 16,000 distinct CDR3 sequences, less than 70% of them appearing once. Details on this clonotype: Its antigen is still unknown.

J was trimmed by 4 bases and V by 0 bases; bases with no gene match: 7. The CDR3 consists of 16 residues. From germline, CDR1 is SGHRS and CDR2 YFSETQ. The treatment: roughly ten-day PBMC culture with coronavirus spike peptide pools or control peptides (ViraFEST assay). IL-2 at approximately 10 IU/ml and peptide pools at about 9.5 ug/ml were added to PBMCs cultured at around 2 million per well. Sequenced here: CD4+ T cells from blood, cultured in vitro, sampled before SARS-CoV-2 vaccination. This TCR was recovered from a human donor who had recovered from COVID-19. The gene calls are TRBV5-1 and TRBJ2-3, with 8 bases identical to TRBD2. The CDR3 nucleotides read TGCGCCAGCAGCTTGGAGGCGGGAGGTATCGCAGATACGCAGTATTTT. Translated: CASSLEAGGIADTQYF. The entire variable domain, with the rest obtained from reference TRBV5-1 and TRBJ2-3, is as follows: KAGVTQTPRYLIKTRGQQVTLSCSPISGHRSVSWYQQTPGQGLQFLFEYFSETQRNKGNFPGRFSGRQFSNSRSEMNVSTLELGDSALYLCASSLEAGGIADTQYFGPGTRLTVL.